This T cell receptor beta chain was captured in a study of T cells after yellow fever vaccination. Using its own MiXCR run on the 5' RACE reads, TCRdb lists one record per CDR3 protein. This sample carries 45,000 to 75,000 distinct CDR3 sequences, around 5.4% of them seen once, and the ten largest clones take 25% to 40%. Germline CDR1 and CDR2: MGHRA and YSYEKL. V lost 1 base and J lost 6; bases outside the gene matches: 10. The CDR3 totals 16 residues. This TCR was recovered from a young man who received the YFV17D yellow fever vaccine. The chain uses TRBV4-1 and TRBJ1-2, with TRBD1 matching 8 bases. The source material was PBMCs, either bulk or a sorted T-cell subset (CD4+, CD8+, memory, or dextramer-sorted; not recorded which), sampled on the day of the yellow fever booster vaccination. CDR3: CASSQGQGIGWNGYTF. CDR3 in DNA: TGCGCCAGCAGCCAAGGACAGGGGATAGGGTGGAATGGCTACACCTTC.